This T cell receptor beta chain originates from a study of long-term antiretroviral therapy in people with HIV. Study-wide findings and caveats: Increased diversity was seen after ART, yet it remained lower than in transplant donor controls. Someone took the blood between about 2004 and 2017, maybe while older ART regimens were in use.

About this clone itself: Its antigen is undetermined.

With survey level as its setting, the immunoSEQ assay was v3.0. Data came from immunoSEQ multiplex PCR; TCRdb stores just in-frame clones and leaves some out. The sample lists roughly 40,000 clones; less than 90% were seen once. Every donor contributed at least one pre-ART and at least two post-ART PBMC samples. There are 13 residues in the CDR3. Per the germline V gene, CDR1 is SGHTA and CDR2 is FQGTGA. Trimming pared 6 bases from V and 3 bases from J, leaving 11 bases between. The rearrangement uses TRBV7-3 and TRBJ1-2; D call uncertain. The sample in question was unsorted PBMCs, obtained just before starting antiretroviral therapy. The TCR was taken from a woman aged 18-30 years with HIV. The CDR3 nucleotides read TGTGCCAGCAGTCTCCAGCCCGACTATGGCTACACCTTC. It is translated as CASSLQPDYGYTF.